This T cell receptor (beta chain) is drawn from a study of T cell responses to AZD1222 COVID-19 vaccine. General study results and limits: Among spike-specific TCRs, nearly half reportedly target unmutated variant regions. Baseline seropositivity characterized only a handful of AZD1222 recipients. Among the donors, most were white British and more were female, and clonal diversity was possibly underestimated.

Trimming stripped 3 bases from V and 6 bases from J, with 18 bases between. The germline V gene encodes CDR1 MGHRA and CDR2 YSYEKL. The CDR3 loop spans 17 amino acids. Method: immunoSEQ multiplex PCR; TCRdb's copy keeps in-frame clones and lacks some. The sample has some 120,000 clones; 88% are singletons. A word on this clone: No antigen is known for it.

The TCR sequence derives from an adult in good health. The V call is TRBV4-1, the J call TRBJ1-6, with D possibly TRBD1 on 5 matching bases. Sample: peripheral blood, taken on day 0 of MenACWY control vaccination. Written as DNA, the CDR3 is TGCGCCAGCAGCCACATTCAGGCTATCGGGGGTAATTCACCCCTCCACTTT. Its protein product is CASSHIQAIGGNSPLHF.